This T cell receptor beta chain was identified in a study of memory CD4+ T cells and cytomegalovirus serostatus. In the study overall: Of the healthy Belgian adults, 9 or 10 were CMV seropositive and approximately 24 seronegative.

Single viable CD3+CD4+CD8-CD45RO+ cells were sorted as the memory CD4+ T cells. CMV serostatus came from serum IgG against pp150, pp28, p38, p52. V was clipped by 6 bases and J by 2 bases, with 10 bases between them. The germline gives CDR1 MDHEN, CDR2 SYDVKM. The CDR3 loop spans 13 amino acids. Profiling relied on immunoSEQ multiplex PCR, and the TCRdb table lists in-frame clones only, not all of them. The sample yields about 50,000 clones, 78% seen once. The clonotype comes from an adult in good health and CMV-seronegative. The rearrangement uses TRBV28 and TRBJ1-2; no firm D call. Sequenced sample: memory CD4+ T cells from blood. CDR3 loop: CASSIRLNYGYTF. CDR3 nucleotides: TGTGCCAGCAGCATCCGGCTCAACTATGGCTACACCTTC.